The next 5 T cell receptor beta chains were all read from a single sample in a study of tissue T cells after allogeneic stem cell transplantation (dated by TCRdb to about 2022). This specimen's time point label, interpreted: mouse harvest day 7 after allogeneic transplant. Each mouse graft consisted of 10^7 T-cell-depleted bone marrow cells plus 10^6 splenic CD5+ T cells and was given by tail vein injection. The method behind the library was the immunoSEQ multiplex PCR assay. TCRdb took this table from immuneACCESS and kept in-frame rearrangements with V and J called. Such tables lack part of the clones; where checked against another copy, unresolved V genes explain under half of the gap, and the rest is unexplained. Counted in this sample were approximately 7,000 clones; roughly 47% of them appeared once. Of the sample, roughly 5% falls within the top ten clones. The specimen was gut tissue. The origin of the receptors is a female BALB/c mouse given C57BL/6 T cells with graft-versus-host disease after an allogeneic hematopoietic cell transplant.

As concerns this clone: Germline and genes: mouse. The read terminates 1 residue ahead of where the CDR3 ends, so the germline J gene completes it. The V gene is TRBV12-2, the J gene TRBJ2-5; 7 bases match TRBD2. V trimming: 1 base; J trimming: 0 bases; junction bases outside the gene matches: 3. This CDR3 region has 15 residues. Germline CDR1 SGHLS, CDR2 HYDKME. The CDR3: CASSLPLGNQDTQYF. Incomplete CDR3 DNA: TGTGCCAGCTCTCTTCCACTGGGGAACCAAGACACCCAGTAC.

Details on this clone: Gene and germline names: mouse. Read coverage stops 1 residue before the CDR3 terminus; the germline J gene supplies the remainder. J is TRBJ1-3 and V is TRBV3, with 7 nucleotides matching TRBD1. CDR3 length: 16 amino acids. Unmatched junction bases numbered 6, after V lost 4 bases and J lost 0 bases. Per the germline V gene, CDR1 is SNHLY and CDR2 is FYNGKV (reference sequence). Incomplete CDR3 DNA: TGTGCCAGCAGCTCCCCCCGGGACAGTTCTGGAAATACGCTCTAT. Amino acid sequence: CASSSPRDSSGNTLY. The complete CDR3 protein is CASSSPRDSSGNTLYF.

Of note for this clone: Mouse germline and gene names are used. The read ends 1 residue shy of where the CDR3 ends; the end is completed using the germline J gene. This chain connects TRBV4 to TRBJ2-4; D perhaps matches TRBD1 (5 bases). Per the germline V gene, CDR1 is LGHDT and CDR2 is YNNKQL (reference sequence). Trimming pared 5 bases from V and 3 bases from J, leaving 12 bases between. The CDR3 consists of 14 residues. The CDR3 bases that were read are TGTGCCAGCAGCCCAGGGAAGGGCCAAAACACCTTGTAC. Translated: CASSPGKGQNTLY. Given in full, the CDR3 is CASSPGKGQNTLYF.

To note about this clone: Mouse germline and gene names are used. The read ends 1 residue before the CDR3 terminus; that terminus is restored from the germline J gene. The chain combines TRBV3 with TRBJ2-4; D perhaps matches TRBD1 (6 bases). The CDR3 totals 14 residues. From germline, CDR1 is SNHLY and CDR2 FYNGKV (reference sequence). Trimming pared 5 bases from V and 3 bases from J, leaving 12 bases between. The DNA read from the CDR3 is TGTGCCAGCAGCCCCCAGGGGATCCAAAACACCTTGTAC. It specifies CASSPQGIQNTLY. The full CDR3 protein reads CASSPQGIQNTLYF.

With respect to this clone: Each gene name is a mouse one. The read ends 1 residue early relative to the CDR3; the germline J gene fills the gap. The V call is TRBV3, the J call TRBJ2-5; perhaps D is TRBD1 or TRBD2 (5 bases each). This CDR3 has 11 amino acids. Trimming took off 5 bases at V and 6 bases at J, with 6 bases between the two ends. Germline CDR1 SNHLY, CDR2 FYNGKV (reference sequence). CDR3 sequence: CASSRGDTQYF. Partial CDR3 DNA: TGTGCCAGCAGCCGGGGCGACACCCAGTAC.